What follows are 24 T cell receptor beta chains derived from one specimen sequenced in a study of identical twins. Using its own MiXCR run on the 5' RACE reads, TCRdb lists one record per CDR3 protein. The repertoire holds roughly 690,000 distinct CDR3 sequences, with around 20% as singletons. These sequences were also reported in another study, on T cells expressing NK-cell markers.

The source material was PBMCs. The origin of the receptors is a woman younger than 30 in good health.

This clonotype was detected only a few times. This rearrangement joins TRBV12-3 or TRBV12-4 to TRBJ2-7; the match to TRBD2 covers 8 bases. This CDR3 comprises 14 residues. With V trimmed by 6 bases and J by 4 bases, 8 bases remained unmatched. The CDR3 DNA follows: TGTGCCAGCAGGGGGCGGACTAGCTTATACGAGCAGTACTTC. Its protein is CASRGRTSLYEQYF.

In this sample, this clonotype turned up a few times. J is TRBJ2-7 and V is TRBV5-5; D is ambiguous. CDR1 is SGHKS and CDR2 is YYEKEE in the germline V gene (reference sequence). The CDR3 spans 13 residues. Trimming stripped 0 bases from V and 2 bases from J, with 6 bases between. DNA of the CDR3: TGTGCCAGCAGCTTGGACGTTACCTACGAGCAGTACTTC. Translation: CASSLDVTYEQYF.

This clonotype was detected only a few times. The rearrangement links TRBV6-1 to TRBJ1-1; D is ambiguous. The CDR3 extends over 14 amino acids. Germline V lookup: CDR1 MNHNS, CDR2 SASEGT. The ends were cut back, 10 bases at V and 8 bases at J, with 23 bases in the middle. The CDR3 nucleotides are TGTGCCATCGTCGGGATTGGCGGATTGGGGGAAGCTTTCTTT. Its protein product is CAIVGIGGLGEAFF.

The rearrangement links TRBV4-2 to TRBJ2-7, with D possibly matching TRBD1 (6 bases). Germline-derived CDR1 and CDR2 are LGHNA and YNFKEQ. The CDR3 has 15 residues. V dropped 4 bases and J dropped 3 bases, with 16 bases sitting between them. The CDR3 loop is CASSLHPGQFYEQYF. In DNA, the CDR3 is TGTGCCAGCAGCCTACATCCAGGACAGTTCTACGAGCAGTACTTC.

This chain joins TRBV5-1 and TRBJ2-3; possible D gene TRBD2, 6 bases. The CDR3 contains 14 residues. The germline V gene encodes CDR1 SGHRS and CDR2 YFSETQ. V lost 0 bases and J lost 4, with 9 bases in between. DNA for the CDR3: TGCGCCAGCAGCTTGGGGGGGGTGGCAGATACGCAGTATTTT. It encodes CASSLGGVADTQYF.

J is TRBJ2-5 and V is TRBV29-1, with D uncertain. With 4 bases removed from V and 5 bases from J, the gap between germline ends came to 14 bases. The CDR3 contains 13 residues. CDR1 is SQVTM, CDR2 ANQGSEA, per germline. CDR3 sequence: CSVAGLGLETQYF. The CDR3 DNA sequence: TGCAGCGTTGCTGGATTGGGATTGGAGACCCAGTACTTC.

There are a few counts of this clonotype. This rearrangement joins TRBV7-2 to TRBJ2-1, with 11 bases lining up with TRBD2. The CDR3 loop spans 14 amino acids. J gave up 10 bases and V 5 bases, and 7 bases lay outside the gene matches. Germline lookup yields CDR1 SGHTA and CDR2 FQGNSA. The CDR3 loop is CASSRTGLAEEQFF. In nucleotides, the CDR3 is TGTGCCAGCAGCCGCACGGGACTAGCGGAAGAGCAGTTCTTC.

This clonotype was recorded a few times. The rearrangement uses TRBV15 and TRBJ2-2; maybe TRBD2 (6 bases). Germline assignment: CDR1 LNHNV and CDR2 YYDKDF (reference sequence). The CDR3 is made up of 14 amino acids. Trimming stripped 5 bases from V and 4 bases from J, with 11 bases between. The CDR3 sequence: CATSWYGSTGELFF. CDR3 nucleotide sequence: TGTGCCACCAGCTGGTACGGGAGCACCGGGGAGCTGTTTTTT. The full variable domain, rest sourced from reference TRBV15 and TRBJ2-2, is DAMVIQNPRYQVTQFGKPVTLSCSQTLNHNVMYWYQQKSSQAPKLLFHYYDKDFNNEADTPDNFQSRRPNTSFCFLDIRSPGLGDTAMYLCATSWYGSTGELFFGEGSRLTVL.

This clonotype has at least ten counts. The V gene is TRBV12-3 or TRBV12-4, the J gene TRBJ2-7; D perhaps matches TRBD2 (5 bases). The CDR3 has 11 residues. Trimming removed 4 bases at V and 5 bases at J, with 6 bases between. The CDR3 here is CASSYGDEQYF. As DNA, the CDR3 is TGTGCCAGCAGTTACGGGGACGAGCAGTACTTC.

This chain links TRBV5-1 with TRBJ2-5; maybe TRBD2 (6 bases). The CDR3 sequence is 14 residues long. Trimming took 2 bases from V and 6 from J, leaving 14 bases between them. Germline values: CDR1 SGHRS, CDR2 YFSETQ. CDR3 nucleotides: TGCGCCAGCAGCTTTGCCGGGGGTCGTCAGACCCAGTACTTC. It translates to CASSFAGGRQTQYF.

This clonotype appeared a few times. The rearrangement joins TRBV20-1 to TRBJ2-4, with D possibly TRBD1 on 6 matching bases. The ends were cut back, 3 bases at V and 3 bases at J, with 9 bases in the middle. This CDR3 is 13 amino acids long. Germline V gives CDR1 DFQATT, CDR2 SNEGSKA (reference sequence). The CDR3 region is CSASAGDKNIQYF. CDR3 coding DNA: TGCAGTGCTAGCGCAGGGGACAAAAACATTCAGTACTTC.

V usage is TRBV10-2 and J usage is TRBJ2-3, with 9 bases lining up with TRBD2. The V and J ends lost 9 bases and 5 bases, in that order; junction bases with no gene match: 9. The CDR3 sequence is 14 residues long. The germline CDR1 and CDR2 sequences are WSHSY and SAAADI. DNA for the CDR3: TGCGCCAGAAGCCTTAGCGGGGGCGGAGATACGCAGTATTTT. This sequence encodes CARSLSGGGDTQYF.

CDR3: CASSLVGLVSHIQYF. The CDR3 coding sequence is TGTGCCAGCAGCTTAGTCGGCCTCGTATCGCACATTCAGTACTTC. This sequence joins TRBV7-2 and TRBJ2-4; D gene ambiguous. Germline CDR1 SGHTA, CDR2 FQGNSA. This CDR3 contains 15 residues. V lost 1 base to trimming and J lost 8 bases, with 15 bases between them.

The chain has TRBV5-1 and TRBJ1-6; D is possibly TRBD1 (5 bases). The germline gives CDR1 SGHRS, CDR2 YFSETQ. The CDR3 is made up of 16 amino acids. Trimming cost V 1 base and J 7 bases, with 15 bases left between them. This CDR3 reads CASSLYGQGPNSPLHF. As DNA, the CDR3 is TGCGCCAGCAGCTTGTATGGGCAGGGACCAAATTCACCCCTCCACTTT.

The chain recombines TRBV18 with TRBJ2-6; D remains ambiguous. With 3 bases removed from V and 0 bases from J, the gap between germline ends came to 9 bases. Germline-derived CDR1 and CDR2 are KGHSH and LQKENI. The CDR3 contains 16 residues. For the CDR3, the DNA is TGTGCCAGCTCACCGGGCGTCACCTCTGGGGCCAACGTCCTGACTTTC. Translating gives CASSPGVTSGANVLTF.

This clonotype occurred many times. The chain carries TRBV12-3 or TRBV12-4 and TRBJ1-1; D gene ambiguous. Trimming cost V 3 bases and J 5 bases, with 7 bases left between them. The CDR3 length is 12 residues. CDR3 sequence reads: CASSFMGTEAFF. The CDR3 bases are TGTGCCAGCAGTTTCATGGGGACTGAAGCTTTCTTT.

This clonotype is a singleton in its sample. Mismatch with germline at one junction end may stem from a read error. The chain carries TRBV7-7 and TRBJ2-5; D call uncertain. Germline CDR1 SSHAT, CDR2 FNYEAQ (reference sequence). The CDR3 consists of 13 residues. The DNA of the CDR3 is TGTGCTAGCAGCTTTGCAGAGCAAGAGACCCAGTACTTC. Encoded protein: CASSFAEQETQYF.

This clonotype showed up just once. The genes are TRBV6-1 and TRBJ2-3; TRBD2 aligns across 9 bases. Trimming at V came to 7 bases and at J to 4 bases, leaving 12 bases not matched to a gene. CDR3 length: 16 residues. Germline CDR1 is MNHNS and CDR2 is SASEGT. CDR3: CASTHRGGRAPDTQYF. The CDR3 nucleotides read TGTGCCAGCACGCACCGGGGCGGGAGGGCCCCAGATACGCAGTATTTT.

This chain connects TRBV11-2 to TRBJ2-5; D could derive from TRBD1 or TRBD2 (6 bases each). Germline values: CDR1 SGHAT, CDR2 FQNNGV. CDR3 size: 14 residues. The V gene lost 8 bases and the J gene lost 3 bases, with 16 bases spanning the gap. CDR3 nucleotide sequence: TGTGCCAGCGGCCGGGGGTACAGGGAAGAGACCCAGTACTTC. Protein product: CASGRGYREETQYF. The entire variable domain, with the rest obtained from reference TRBV11-2 and TRBJ2-5, is as follows: EAGVAQSPRYKIIEKRQSVAFWCNPISGHATLYWYQQILGQGPKLLIQFQNNGVVDDSQLPKDRFSAERLKGVDSTLKIQPAKLEDSAVYLCASGRGYREETQYFGPGTRLLVL.

This clonotype was observed a few times. V and J are TRBV7-2 and TRBJ2-5; the D is unclear. The germline V and J ends were trimmed by 5 bases and 10 bases, with 14 bases remaining between them. The CDR3 has 12 amino acids. CDR1 SGHTA and CDR2 FQGNSA come from the germline V gene. Here the CDR3 DNA reads TGTGCCAGCAGCGCAGGTGGGTCGGTCCAGTACTTC. The encoded protein is CASSAGGSVQYF.

This clonotype was recorded a few times. The rearrangement joins TRBV6-5 to TRBJ2-5, with D possibly matching TRBD2 (6 bases). V was shortened by 3 bases and J by 7 bases, with 15 bases between the two germline ends. The CDR3 loop spans 14 amino acids. Germline lookup yields CDR1 MNHEY and CDR2 SVGAGI. CDR3 bases: TGTGCCAGCAGTTATCGGCCGGGAGAGGGGACCCAGTACTTC. This gives the protein CASSYRPGEGTQYF.

This clonotype was counted between two and nine times. Here the CDR3 reads CSARDILSGRSSYNEQFF. CDR3 nucleotides: TGCAGTGCTAGAGACATCCTTAGCGGGAGGAGCTCCTACAATGAGCAGTTCTTC. This chain connects TRBV20-1 to TRBJ2-1; 10 bases are a match to TRBD2. This CDR3 region has 18 residues. V trimming: 0 bases; J trimming: 0 bases; junction bases outside the gene matches: 8. Germline CDR1 DFQATT, CDR2 SNEGSKA (reference sequence).

J is TRBJ2-7 and V is TRBV7-2; unclear D gene. This CDR3 is 15 amino acids long. The germline V gene encodes CDR1 SGHTA and CDR2 FQGNSA. V dropped 2 bases and J dropped 0 bases, with 11 bases sitting between them. CDR3 amino acids: CASSLLEGPSYEQYF. CDR3 sequence (DNA): TGTGCCAGCAGCTTACTTGAAGGGCCCTCCTACGAGCAGTACTTC.

This clonotype was observed a handful of times. The V gene is TRBV5-1, the J gene TRBJ2-2; TRBD2 matches 8 bases. J lost 9 bases, V lost 4 bases, and 26 bases had no gene match. CDR1 and CDR2 from the germline V gene are SGHRS and YFSETQ. The CDR3 contains 20 residues. The CDR3: CASSPFVVPSGPNPHRELFF. The DNA of the CDR3 is TGCGCCAGCAGCCCATTCGTAGTACCTAGCGGGCCTAACCCGCACCGGGAGCTGTTTTTT.